This entry describes one TCR beta chain. This entry comes from a study of blood T cell repertoires in COVID-19. V lost 6 bases to trimming and J lost 3 bases; unmatched junction nucleotides: 12. The CDR3 runs 16 residues. Per the germline V gene, CDR1 is LNHDA and CDR2 is SQIVND (reference sequence). Original handling: Amplification from reference gene primers served as the basis for estimated nucleated cell counts. This table comes from immunoSEQ multiplex PCR, and its TCRdb copy is limited to in-frame clones, with some not included. V, J and clone size are those of that table, while D and trimming were read from the DNA. The data show 90,000 to 150,000 clones, 75% to 90% seen once.

The sequencing input was peripheral blood. This sequence originates from a human donor in a cohort sampled during active COVID-19. The V and J genes are TRBV19 and TRBJ2-3; 7 positions match TRBD1. The CDR3 DNA reads TGTGCCAGTAGCCCGGACAGGAGGACAAGTACAGATACGCAGTATTTT. Translated: CASSPDRRTSTDTQYF. Full variable domain (missing parts from reference TRBV19 and TRBJ2-3): DGGITQSPKYLFRKEGQNVTLSCEQNLNHDAMYWYRQDPGQGLRLIYYSQIVNDFQKGDIAEGYSVSREKKESFPLTVTSAQKNPTAFYLCASSPDRRTSTDTQYFGPGTRLTVL.